The 3 T cell receptor beta chains presented below share a single source sample, sequenced in a study of T cells after posttransplantation cyclophosphamide. TCRdb's table, derived via immunoSEQ multiplex PCR, lists solely in-frame clones and lacks some. The repertoire consists of 35,000 to 40,000 clones, none detected only once. The specimen was PBMCs. The receptors were gathered from a man younger than 40 in good health and a related stem cell transplant donor.

This clone was observed at least ten times. The chain links TRBV7-9 to TRBJ2-3; 12 bases map to TRBD2. Germline V gene lookup returns CDR1 SEHNR and CDR2 FQNEAQ (reference sequence). V gave up 5 bases and J gave up 8 bases; unmatched junction bases: 14. This CDR3 has 17 amino acids. DNA of the CDR3: TGTGCCAGCAGCCCGTGGTGGCTAGCGGGGGGGTTTGGTACGCAGTATTTT. Amino acids: CASSPWWLAGGFGTQYF.

The table lists this clone with a few counts. This chain connects TRBV7-8 to TRBJ2-2; TRBD1 agrees at 12 bases. The CDR3 is 14 residues long. The trim removed 8 bases at V and 7 bases at J, leaving 5 bases unmatched. CDR1 and CDR2 from the germline V gene are SGHVS and FQNEAQ. This chain's CDR3 is CASEGQGAIGELFF. As DNA, the CDR3 is TGTGCCAGCGAGGGACAGGGGGCTATCGGGGAGCTGTTTTTT.

At least ten counts were recorded for this clone. The chain recombines TRBV19 with TRBJ2-7; 11 bases align to TRBD1. The CDR3 consists of 13 residues. J gave up 9 bases and V 8 bases, and 9 bases lay outside the gene matches. Germline CDR1 LNHDA, CDR2 SQIVND (reference sequence). The CDR3 loop reads CASLGQGVSVQYF. Written as DNA, the CDR3 is TGTGCCAGTCTGGGACAGGGGGTTAGTGTGCAGTACTTC.